These T cell receptor beta chains were read from a single sample in a study of CD8 T cells in Susac syndrome. TCRdb redid the calling of the immunoSEQ multiplex PCR reads with MiXCR, one entry per CDR3 protein. This sample has roughly 76,000 distinct CDR3 sequences, with 90% to 95% found just once. The sample consisted of CD8+ T cells from PBMCs. Receptors were obtained from a human donor with Susac syndrome. The CDR3 runs from the conserved cysteine through the conserved F or W. A row's size may be missing; if present it is once, few, many or a size class.

size: .; V: TRBV27; J: TRBJ1-2; CDR3: CASSPGTALGYTF
size: .; V: TRBV19; J: TRBJ2-7; CDR3: CASSPDDSGSYEQYF
size: .; V: TRBV3-1; J: TRBJ1-3; CDR3: CASSPELDTIYF
size: .; V: TRBV27; J: TRBJ1-6; CDR3: CASSFRTEVFRNSPLHF
size: once; V: TRBV6-2/TRBV6-3; J: TRBJ1-2; CDR3: CASYRVNYGYTF
size: .; V: TRBV20-1; J: TRBJ1-1; CDR3: CSARDLQGGNTEAFF
size: .; V: TRBV15; J: TRBJ2-7; CDR3: CATSGLGAKAYEQYF
size: .; V: TRBV2; J: TRBJ2-1; CDR3: CASSDPALVWEQFF
size: .; V: TRBV27; J: TRBJ1-4; CDR3: CASSYRGRNEKLFF
size: .; V: TRBV20-1; J: TRBJ2-2; CDR3: CSARDWSSEANTGELFF
size: .; V: TRBV25-1; J: TRBJ1-6; CDR3: CASTPSIGVSPLHF
size: .; V: TRBV20-1; J: TRBJ2-1; CDR3: CSATGQGDEQFF
size: .; V: TRBV6-6; J: TRBJ1-1; CDR3: CASSYTGVDTEAFF
size: .; V: TRBV7-9; J: TRBJ1-1; CDR3: CASSNSPMNTEAFF
size: .; V: TRBV20-1; J: TRBJ1-2; CDR3: CSARPTRDRGYGYTF
size: .; V: TRBV24-1; J: TRBJ2-3; CDR3: CATSAPGQDSTDTQYF
size: .; V: TRBV27; J: TRBJ1-2; CDR3: CASSYGTFYGYTF
size: .; V: TRBV20-1; J: TRBJ2-5; CDR3: CSAGGPGAEGTQYF
size: .; V: TRBV4-1; J: TRBJ1-3; CDR3: CASSQDLGGNTIYF
size: .; V: TRBV7-8; J: TRBJ2-1; CDR3: CASSFSPGPQGNEQFF
size: .; V: TRBV18; J: TRBJ1-2; CDR3: CASSPLPRDRGREFDYGYTF
size: .; V: TRBV7-9; J: TRBJ2-1; CDR3: CASSQSRDHSYNEQFF
size: .; V: TRBV12-5; J: TRBJ1-2; CDR3: CASGLGQYYGYTF
size: .; V: TRBV7-9; J: TRBJ2-1; CDR3: CASKEGQYNEQFF
size: .; V: TRBV9; J: TRBJ1-4; CDR3: CASSVGAGGNEKLFF
size: once; V: TRBV9; J: TRBJ1-2; CDR3: CASTVGREGGYTF
size: .; V: TRBV9; J: TRBJ2-3; CDR3: CASSVPGIDTQYF
size: .; V: TRBV15; J: TRBJ2-1; CDR3: CATSSRAGRMDNEQFF
size: once; V: TRBV6-5; J: TRBJ1-2; CDR3: CASSYPGNYGYTF
size: .; V: TRBV27; J: TRBJ1-5; CDR3: CASSSGTGSNQPQHF
size: once; V: TRBV28; J: TRBJ2-7; CDR3: CATRGGGGFEQYF
size: .; V: TRBV12-3/TRBV12-4; J: TRBJ2-1; CDR3: CASNWDRDRWHEQFF
size: .; V: TRBV4-2; J: TRBJ1-1; CDR3: CASSPGTRGAEAFF
size: .; V: TRBV12-3/TRBV12-4; J: TRBJ1-1; CDR3: CASRPDVSEAFF
size: .; V: TRBV19; J: TRBJ2-3; CDR3: CASNPDRGADTQYF
size: .; V: TRBV29-1; J: TRBJ2-6; CDR3: CSVGRTGSAGANVLTF
size: once; V: TRBV7-3; J: TRBJ2-4; CDR3: CASSLMGGKNIQYF